This T cell receptor beta chain was recovered during a study of identical twins. CDR1 SGHRS and CDR2 YFSETQ come from the germline V gene. The V and J ends lost 4 bases and 9 bases, in that order; junction bases with no gene match: 9. CDR3 length: 14 residues. Each CDR3 protein gets one entry after TCRdb re-called the 5' RACE reads with MiXCR. The sample carries around 1.7 million distinct CDR3 sequences, around 29% recorded once. This clonotype was seen only a few times. The genes are TRBV5-1 and TRBJ2-1, with 8 positions matching TRBD2. The material sequenced was cord blood. This clonotype was obtained from a newborn girl in good health. CDR3: CASSGSGLGSEQFF. The CDR3 DNA sequence: TGCGCCAGCAGCGGATCGGGACTAGGTTCTGAGCAGTTCTTC.